Listed here is a single T cell receptor beta chain. The sample comes from a study of blood T cell repertoires in COVID-19. Overall study: Samples came from the United States, Italy and Spain, spanning acute and convalescent COVID-19. Nucleic acid was either cDNA or gDNA, and it came from T cells, B-cell-depleted T cells, or PBMCs.

Study processing details: Nucleated cell counts were estimated from reference gene primer amplification. Produced via immunoSEQ multiplex PCR; TCRdb's table is partial and in-frame only. V and J calls and clone size are as listed in that table; D and trimming were resolved from the DNA. Among about 190,000 clones listed, around 90% were seen once. CDR3 size: 15 residues. The V gene's germline CDR1 is KGHDR and CDR2 SFDVKD. Trimming at V came to 1 base and at J to 5 bases, leaving 3 bases not matched to a gene. V and J are TRBV24-1 and TRBJ2-2, with 7 nucleotides matching TRBD1. The sequence derives from a man aged 50 or older with acute or convalescent COVID-19. Sequencing was carried out using peripheral blood. The CDR3 DNA reads TGTGCCACCAGTGATTTCGCAGGGGGAACCGGGGAGCTGTTTTTT. Translation: CATSDFAGGTGELFF.